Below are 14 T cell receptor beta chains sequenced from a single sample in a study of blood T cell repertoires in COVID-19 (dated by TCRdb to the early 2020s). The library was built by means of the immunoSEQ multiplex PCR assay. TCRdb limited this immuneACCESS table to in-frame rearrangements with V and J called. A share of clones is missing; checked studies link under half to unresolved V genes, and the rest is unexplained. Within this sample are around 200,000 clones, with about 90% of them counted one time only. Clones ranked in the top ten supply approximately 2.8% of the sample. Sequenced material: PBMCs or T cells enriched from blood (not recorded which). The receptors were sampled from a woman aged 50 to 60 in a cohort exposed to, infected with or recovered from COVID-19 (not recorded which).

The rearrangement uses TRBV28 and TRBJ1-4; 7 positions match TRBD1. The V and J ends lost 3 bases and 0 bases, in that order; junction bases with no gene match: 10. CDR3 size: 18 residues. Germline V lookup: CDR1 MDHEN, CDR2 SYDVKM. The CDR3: CASSFRRTGNPTNEKLFF. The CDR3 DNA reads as TGTGCCAGCAGTTTCCGTCGGACAGGCAACCCAACTAATGAAAAACTGTTTTTT. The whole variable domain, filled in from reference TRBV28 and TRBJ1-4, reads DVKVTQSSRYLVKRTGEKVFLECVQDMDHENMFWYRQDPGLGLRLIYFSYDVKMKEKGDIPEGYSVSREKKERFSLILESASTNQTSMYLCASSFRRTGNPTNEKLFFGSGTQLSVL.

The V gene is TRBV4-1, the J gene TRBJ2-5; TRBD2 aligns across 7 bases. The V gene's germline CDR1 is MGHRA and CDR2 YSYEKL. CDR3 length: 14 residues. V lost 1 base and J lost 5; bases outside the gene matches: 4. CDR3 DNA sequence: TGCGCCAGCAGCCAAGTTGGGGGGGGTGAGACCCAGTACTTC. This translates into CASSQVGGGETQYF.

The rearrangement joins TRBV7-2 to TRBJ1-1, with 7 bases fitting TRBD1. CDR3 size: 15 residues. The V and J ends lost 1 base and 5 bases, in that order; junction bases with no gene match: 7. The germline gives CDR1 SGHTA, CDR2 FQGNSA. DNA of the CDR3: TGTGCCAGCAGCTTAGACCCGACAGGGTTAACTGAAGCTTTCTTT. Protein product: CASSLDPTGLTEAFF.

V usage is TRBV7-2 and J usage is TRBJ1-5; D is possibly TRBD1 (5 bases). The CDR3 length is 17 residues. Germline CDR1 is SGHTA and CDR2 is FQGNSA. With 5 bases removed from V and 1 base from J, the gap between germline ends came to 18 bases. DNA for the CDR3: TGTGCCAGCAGCCGCAATGGGGCAGGGTTGAGCAATCAGCCCCAGCATTTT. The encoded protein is CASSRNGAGLSNQPQHF.

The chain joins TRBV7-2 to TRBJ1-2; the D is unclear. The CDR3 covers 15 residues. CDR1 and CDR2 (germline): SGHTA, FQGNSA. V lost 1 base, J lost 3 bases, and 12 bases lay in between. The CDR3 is CASSLGVAPDYGYTF. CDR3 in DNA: TGTGCCAGCAGCTTAGGAGTCGCACCGGACTATGGCTACACCTTC.

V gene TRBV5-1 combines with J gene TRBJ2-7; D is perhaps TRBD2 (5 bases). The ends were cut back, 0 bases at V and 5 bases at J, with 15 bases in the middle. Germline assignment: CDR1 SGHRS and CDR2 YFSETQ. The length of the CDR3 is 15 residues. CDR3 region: CASSLAGGSRHEQYF. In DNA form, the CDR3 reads TGCGCCAGCAGCTTGGCGGGCGGGTCAAGGCACGAGCAGTACTTC.

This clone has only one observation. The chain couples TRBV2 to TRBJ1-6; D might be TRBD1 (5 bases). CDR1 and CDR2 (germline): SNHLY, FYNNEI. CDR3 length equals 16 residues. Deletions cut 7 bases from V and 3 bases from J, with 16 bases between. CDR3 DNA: TGTGCCAGCACCACCGAAAGGACACACTATAATTCACCCCTCCACTTT. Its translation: CASTTERTHYNSPLHF.

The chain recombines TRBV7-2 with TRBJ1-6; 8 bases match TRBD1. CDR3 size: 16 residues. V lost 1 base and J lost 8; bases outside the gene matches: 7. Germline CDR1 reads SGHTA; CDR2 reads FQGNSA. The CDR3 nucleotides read TGTGCCAGCAGCTTAGAAGGACAGGGAGGGTATTCACCCCTCCACTTT. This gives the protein CASSLEGQGGYSPLHF.

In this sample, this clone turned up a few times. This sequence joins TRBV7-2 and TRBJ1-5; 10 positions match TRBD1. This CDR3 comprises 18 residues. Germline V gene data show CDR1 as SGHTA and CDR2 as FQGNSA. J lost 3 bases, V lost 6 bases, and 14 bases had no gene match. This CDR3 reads CASSYIARGQGNNQPQHF. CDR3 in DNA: TGTGCCAGCAGTTACATCGCCCGGGGACAGGGGAACAATCAGCCCCAGCATTTT.

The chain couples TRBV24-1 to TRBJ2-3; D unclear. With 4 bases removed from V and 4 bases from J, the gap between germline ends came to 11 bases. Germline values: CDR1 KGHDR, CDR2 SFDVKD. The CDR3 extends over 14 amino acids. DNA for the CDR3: TGTGCCACCAGTGACCCCGGGTATTCAGATACGCAGTATTTT. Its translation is CATSDPGYSDTQYF.

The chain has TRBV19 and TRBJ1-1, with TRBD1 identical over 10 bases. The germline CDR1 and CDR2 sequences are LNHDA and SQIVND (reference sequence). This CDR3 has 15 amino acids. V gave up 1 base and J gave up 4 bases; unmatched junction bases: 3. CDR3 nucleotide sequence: TGTGCCAGTAGTATAGTCCGGGACAGGGGCACTGAAGCTTTCTTT. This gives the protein CASSIVRDRGTEAFF.

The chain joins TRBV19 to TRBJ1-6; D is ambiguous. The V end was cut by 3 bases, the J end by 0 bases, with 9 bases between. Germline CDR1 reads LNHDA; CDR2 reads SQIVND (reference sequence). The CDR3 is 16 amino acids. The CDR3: CASSIVPRSYNSPLHF. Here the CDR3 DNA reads TGTGCCAGTAGTATTGTACCGCGCTCCTATAATTCACCCCTCCACTTT.

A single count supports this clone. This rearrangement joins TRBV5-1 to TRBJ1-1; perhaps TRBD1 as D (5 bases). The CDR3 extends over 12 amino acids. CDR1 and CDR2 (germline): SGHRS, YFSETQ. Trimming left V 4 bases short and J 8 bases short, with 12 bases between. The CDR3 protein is CASSQTGGEAFF. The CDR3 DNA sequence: TGCGCCAGCAGCCAGACCGGGGGGGAAGCTTTCTTT.

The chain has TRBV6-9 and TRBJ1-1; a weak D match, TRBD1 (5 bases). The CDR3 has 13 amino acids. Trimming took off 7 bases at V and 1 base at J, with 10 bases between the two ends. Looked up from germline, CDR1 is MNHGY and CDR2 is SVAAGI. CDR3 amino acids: CASKGRRNTEAFF. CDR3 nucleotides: TGTGCCAGCAAGGGGCGGCGGAACACTGAAGCTTTCTTT.